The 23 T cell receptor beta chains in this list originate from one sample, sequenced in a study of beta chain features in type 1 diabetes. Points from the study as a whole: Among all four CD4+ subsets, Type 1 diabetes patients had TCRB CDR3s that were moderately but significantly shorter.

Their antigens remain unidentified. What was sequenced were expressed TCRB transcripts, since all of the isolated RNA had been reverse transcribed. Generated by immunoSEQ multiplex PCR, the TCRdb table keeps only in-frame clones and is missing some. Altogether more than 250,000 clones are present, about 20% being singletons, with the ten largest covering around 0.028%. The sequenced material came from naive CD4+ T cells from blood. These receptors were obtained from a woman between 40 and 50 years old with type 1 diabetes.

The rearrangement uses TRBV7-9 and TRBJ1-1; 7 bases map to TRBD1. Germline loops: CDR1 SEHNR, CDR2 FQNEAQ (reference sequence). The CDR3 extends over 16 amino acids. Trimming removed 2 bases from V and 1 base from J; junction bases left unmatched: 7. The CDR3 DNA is TGTGCCAGCAGCTTAAAGAACAGGGGTGCGAACACTGAAGCTTTCTTT. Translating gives CASSLKNRGANTEAFF.

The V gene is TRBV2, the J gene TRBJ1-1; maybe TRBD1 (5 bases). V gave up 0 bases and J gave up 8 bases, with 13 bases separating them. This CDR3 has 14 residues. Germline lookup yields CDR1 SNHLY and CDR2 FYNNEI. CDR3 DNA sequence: TGTGCCAGCAGTGAAGCGGTACAGGCATGGGAAGCTTTCTTT. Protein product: CASSEAVQAWEAFF.

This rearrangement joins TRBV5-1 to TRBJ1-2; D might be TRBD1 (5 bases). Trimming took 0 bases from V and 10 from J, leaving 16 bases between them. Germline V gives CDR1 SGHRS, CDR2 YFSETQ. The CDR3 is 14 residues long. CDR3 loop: CASSLARDRATYTF. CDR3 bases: TGCGCCAGCAGCTTGGCCAGGGATAGGGCCACCTACACCTTC.

Here the CDR3 reads CASSTLAGPRSPYTF. The DNA of the CDR3 is TGTGCCAGCAGCACACTAGCGGGACCGCGATCTCCCTACACCTTC. This chain links TRBV9 with TRBJ1-2; perhaps TRBD1 as D (5 bases). Per the germline V gene, CDR1 is SGDLS and CDR2 is YYNGEE. The CDR3 contains 15 residues. V lost 4 bases and J lost 10, with 23 bases in between.

CDR3 in amino acids: CASGGGTEVYEQYF. The CDR3 DNA follows: TGTGCCAGCGGAGGCGGGACAGAGGTCTACGAGCAGTACTTC. The chain has TRBV28 and TRBJ2-7, with D tentatively TRBD1 (7 bases). Germline V gene sequence: CDR1 MDHEN, CDR2 SYDVKM. V lost 8 bases and J lost 3, with 17 bases in between. This CDR3 is built from 14 residues.

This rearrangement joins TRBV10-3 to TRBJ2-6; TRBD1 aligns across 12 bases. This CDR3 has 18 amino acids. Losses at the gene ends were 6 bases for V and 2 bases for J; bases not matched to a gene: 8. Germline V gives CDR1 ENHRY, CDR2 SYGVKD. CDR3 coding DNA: TGTGCCATCAGATCCATGGGGACAGGGGGCCCTGGGGCCAACGTCCTGACTTTC. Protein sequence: CAIRSMGTGGPGANVLTF.

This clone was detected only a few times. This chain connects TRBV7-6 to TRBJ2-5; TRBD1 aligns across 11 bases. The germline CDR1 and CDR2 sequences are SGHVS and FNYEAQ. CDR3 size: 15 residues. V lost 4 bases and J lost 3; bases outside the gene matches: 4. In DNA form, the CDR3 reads TGTGCCAGCAGCTCCAAGGGACAGGGGGAAGAGACCCAGTACTTC. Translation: CASSSKGQGEETQYF.

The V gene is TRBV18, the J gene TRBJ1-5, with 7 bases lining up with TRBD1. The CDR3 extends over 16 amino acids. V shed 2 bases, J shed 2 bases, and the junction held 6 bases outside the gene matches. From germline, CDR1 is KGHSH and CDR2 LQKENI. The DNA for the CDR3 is TGTGCCAGCTCACCAACGACAGGGCAAGGCAATCAGCCCCAGCATTTT. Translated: CASSPTTGQGNQPQHF.

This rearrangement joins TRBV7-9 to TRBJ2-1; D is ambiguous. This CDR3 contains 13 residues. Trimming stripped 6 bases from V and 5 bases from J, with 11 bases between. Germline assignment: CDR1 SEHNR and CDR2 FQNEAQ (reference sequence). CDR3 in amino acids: CASSTRGHNEQFF. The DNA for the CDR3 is TGTGCCAGCAGTACGCGCGGCCACAATGAGCAGTTCTTC.

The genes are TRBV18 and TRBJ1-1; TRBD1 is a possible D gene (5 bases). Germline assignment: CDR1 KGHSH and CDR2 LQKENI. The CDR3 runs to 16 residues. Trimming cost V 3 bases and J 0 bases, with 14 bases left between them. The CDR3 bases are TGTGCCAGCTCACCGTCGGTGGGAGGGGTGAACACTGAAGCTTTCTTT. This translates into CASSPSVGGVNTEAFF. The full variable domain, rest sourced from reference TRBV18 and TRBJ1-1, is NAGVMQNPRHLVRRRGQEARLRCSPMKGHSHVYWYRQLPEEGLKFMVYLQKENIIDESGMPKERFSAEFPKEGPSILRIQQVVRGDSAAYFCASSPSVGGVNTEAFFGQGTRLTVV.

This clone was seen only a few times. In DNA, the CDR3 is TGTGCCAGCTCACCAAAAGCCACCGGTGAGCAGTTCTTC. Translation: CASSPKATGEQFF. The chain is built from TRBV18 and TRBJ2-1; no clear D. From germline, CDR1 is KGHSH and CDR2 LQKENI. The V gene lost 2 bases and the J gene lost 9 bases, with 11 bases spanning the gap. The CDR3 sequence is 13 residues long.

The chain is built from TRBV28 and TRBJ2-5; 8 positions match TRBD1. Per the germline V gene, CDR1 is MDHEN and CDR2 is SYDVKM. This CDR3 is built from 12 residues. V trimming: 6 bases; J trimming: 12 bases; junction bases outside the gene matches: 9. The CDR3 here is CASSRTGRVEYF. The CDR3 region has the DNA TGTGCCAGCAGCCGGACAGGGAGAGTGGAGTACTTC.

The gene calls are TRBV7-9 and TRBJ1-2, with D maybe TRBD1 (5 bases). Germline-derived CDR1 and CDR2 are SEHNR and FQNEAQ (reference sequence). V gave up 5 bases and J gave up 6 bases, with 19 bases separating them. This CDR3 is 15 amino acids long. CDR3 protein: CASSLPGGEINGYTF. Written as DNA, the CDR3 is TGTGCCAGCAGCCTACCAGGAGGGGAAATAAATGGCTACACCTTC. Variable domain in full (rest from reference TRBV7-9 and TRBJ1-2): DTGVSQNPRHKITKRGQNVTFRCDPISEHNRLYWYRQTLGQGPEFLTYFQNEAQLEKSRLLSDRFSAERPKGSFSTLEIQRTEQGDSAMYLCASSLPGGEINGYTFGSGTRLTVV.

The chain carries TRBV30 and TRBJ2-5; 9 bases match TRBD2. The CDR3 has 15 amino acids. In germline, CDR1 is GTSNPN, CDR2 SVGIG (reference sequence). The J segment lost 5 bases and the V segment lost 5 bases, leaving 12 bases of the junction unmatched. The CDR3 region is CAWAQRKREEETQYF. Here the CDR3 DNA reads TGTGCCTGGGCCCAACGTAAGCGGGAGGAGGAGACCCAGTACTTC.

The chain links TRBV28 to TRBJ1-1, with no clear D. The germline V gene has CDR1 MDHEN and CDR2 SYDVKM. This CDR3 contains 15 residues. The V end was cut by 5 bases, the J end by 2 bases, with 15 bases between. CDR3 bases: TGTGCCAGCAGTCCCCGACCGGGAGCCAACACTGAAGCTTTCTTT. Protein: CASSPRPGANTEAFF.

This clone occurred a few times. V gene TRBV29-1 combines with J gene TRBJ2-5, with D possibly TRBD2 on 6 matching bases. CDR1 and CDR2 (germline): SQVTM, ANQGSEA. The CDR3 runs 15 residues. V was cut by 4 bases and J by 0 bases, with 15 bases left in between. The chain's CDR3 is CSVVMGLHDQETQYF. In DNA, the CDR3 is TGCAGCGTTGTCATGGGACTCCACGACCAAGAGACCCAGTACTTC.

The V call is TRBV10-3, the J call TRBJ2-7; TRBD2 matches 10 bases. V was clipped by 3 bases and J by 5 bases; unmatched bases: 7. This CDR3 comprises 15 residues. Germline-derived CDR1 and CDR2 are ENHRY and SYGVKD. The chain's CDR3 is CAISESSGRNDEQYF. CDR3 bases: TGTGCCATCAGTGAATCTAGCGGGAGAAATGACGAGCAGTACTTC.

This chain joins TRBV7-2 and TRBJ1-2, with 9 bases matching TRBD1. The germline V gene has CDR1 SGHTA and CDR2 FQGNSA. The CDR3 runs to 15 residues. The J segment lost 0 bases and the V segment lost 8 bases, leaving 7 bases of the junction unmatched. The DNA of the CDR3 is TGTGCCAGCGAACGGACAGGGGAAGCTAACTATGGCTACACCTTC. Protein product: CASERTGEANYGYTF.

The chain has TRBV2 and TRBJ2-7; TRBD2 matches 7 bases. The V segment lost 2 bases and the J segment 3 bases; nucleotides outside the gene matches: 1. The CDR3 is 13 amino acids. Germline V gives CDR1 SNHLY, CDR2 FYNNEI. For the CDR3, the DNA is TGTGCCAGCAGTGAACGGGGGGACTACGAGCAGTACTTC. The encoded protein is CASSERGDYEQYF.

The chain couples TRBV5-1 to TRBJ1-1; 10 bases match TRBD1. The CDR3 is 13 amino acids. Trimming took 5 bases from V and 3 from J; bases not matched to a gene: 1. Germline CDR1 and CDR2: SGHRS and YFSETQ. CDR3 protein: CASRGTGDTEAFF. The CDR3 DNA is TGCGCCAGCAGAGGGACAGGGGACACTGAAGCTTTCTTT.

The CDR3 here is CASSQDRGRRNTIYF. CDR3 nucleotides: TGCGCCAGCAGCCAAGACCGTGGCAGAAGAAACACCATATATTTT. The chain combines TRBV4-1 with TRBJ1-3; D not certain. Germline-derived CDR1 and CDR2 are MGHRA and YSYEKL. The CDR3 sequence is 15 residues long. Deletions cut 0 bases from V and 5 bases from J, with 11 bases between.

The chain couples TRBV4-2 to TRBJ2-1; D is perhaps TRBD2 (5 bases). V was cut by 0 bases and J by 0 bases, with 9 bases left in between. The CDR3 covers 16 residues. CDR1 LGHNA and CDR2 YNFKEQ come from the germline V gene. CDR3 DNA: TGTGCCAGCAGCCAAGATCAGCGGAACTCCTACAATGAGCAGTTCTTC. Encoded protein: CASSQDQRNSYNEQFF.

The CDR3 DNA is TGCGCCAGCAGCCTCGGGACAGTCCTAAGCACAGATACGCAGTATTTT. Translation: CASSLGTVLSTDTQYF. This rearrangement joins TRBV4-1 to TRBJ2-3, with TRBD1 matching over 7 bases. Trimming at V came to 4 bases and at J to 0 bases, leaving 7 bases not matched to a gene. The CDR3 is 16 amino acids. Looked up from germline, CDR1 is MGHRA and CDR2 is YSYEKL.